One and the same sample provided the 5 T cell receptor beta chains below, sequenced in a study of pediatric ulcerative colitis. Here immunoSEQ multiplex PCR was the method, and the copy in TCRdb shows in-frame clones only, minus some. The repertoire includes about 64,000 clones, about 86% of them detected once, and approximately 3.5% sits in the top ten. Sequenced sample: blood. Receptor source: a boy younger than 18 with severe ulcerative colitis.

The chain uses TRBV7-8 and TRBJ2-1; 12 bases line up with TRBD2. The V segment lost 3 bases and the J segment 3 bases; nucleotides outside the gene matches: 3. Germline loops: CDR1 SGHVS, CDR2 FQNEAQ. CDR3 length equals 16 residues. This CDR3 reads CASSFRTSGNYNEQFF. In DNA form, the CDR3 reads TGTGCCAGCAGCTTCAGGACTAGCGGGAACTACAATGAGCAGTTCTTC.

The chain combines TRBV30 with TRBJ2-1; 11 positions match TRBD1. V lost 2 bases and J lost 10; bases outside the gene matches: 13. The CDR3 runs 16 residues. Per the germline V gene, CDR1 is GTSNPN and CDR2 is SVGIG (reference sequence). CDR3 in amino acids: CAWSRPGQGGWYEQFF. In nucleotides, the CDR3 is TGTGCCTGGAGTAGGCCGGGACAGGGGGGCTGGTACGAGCAGTTCTTC. The entire variable domain, with the rest obtained from reference TRBV30 and TRBJ2-1, is as follows: SQTIHQWPATLVQPVGSPLSLECTVEGTSNPNLYWYRQAAGRGLQLLFYSVGIGQISSEVPQNLSASRPQDRQFILSSKKLLLSDSGFYLCAWSRPGQGGWYEQFFGPGTRLTVL.

This chain joins TRBV6-1 and TRBJ2-5; D is uncertain. Trimming took off 0 bases at V and 11 bases at J, with 7 bases between the two ends. Germline V gives CDR1 MNHNS, CDR2 SASEGT. This CDR3 contains 11 residues. DNA of the CDR3: TGTGCCAGCAGTGAAGCGCTGGAGCAGTACTTC. It yields the protein CASSEALEQYF.

This clone was picked up one time. This chain links TRBV11-2 with TRBJ2-7, with no clear D. The CDR3 length is 16 residues. Trimming removed 5 bases from V and 2 bases from J, with 19 bases in between. Germline CDR1 is SGHAT and CDR2 is FQNNGV. CDR3 in amino acids: CASSPIRGPKPYEQYF. The CDR3 DNA reads TGTGCCAGCAGCCCAATTCGCGGCCCAAAACCCTACGAGCAGTACTTC.

The chain couples TRBV7-2 to TRBJ2-1, with TRBD2 identical over 11 bases. Trimming cost V 1 base and J 5 bases; bases outside gene matches: 4. This CDR3 comprises 16 residues. Germline lookup yields CDR1 SGHTA and CDR2 FQGNSA. For the CDR3, the DNA is TGTGCCAGCAGCTTAGGGGGACTAGCGGCAAACAATGAGCAGTTCTTC. It yields the protein CASSLGGLAANNEQFF.